This T cell receptor beta chain was recovered during a study of Tregs in tolerant kidney transplant recipients. A remark on this clone: Its target is unknown.

CD4+CD25+CD127- Tregs, CD4+CD25- non-Tregs, CD4 and CD8 cells were sorted. Overall study findings and caveats: Findings come from small patient numbers and require larger validation. No direct test of biological reproducibility was done here.

This CDR3 region has 19 residues. With V trimmed by 5 bases and J by 8 bases, 19 bases remained unmatched. The germline V gene has CDR1 SGHTA and CDR2 FQGNSA. Generated by immunoSEQ multiplex PCR, the TCRdb table keeps only in-frame clones and is missing some. The table includes approximately 90,000 clones, 85% to 95% detected once. The V and J genes are TRBV7-2 and TRBJ1-6; 9 positions agree with TRBD1. This TCR was recovered from a human donor in good health. Sequencing used CD8+ T cells from blood. CDR3 nucleotide sequence: TGTGCCAGCAGCCACCCCCGGGACAGGGTTGAATTTCGGGATTCACCCCTCCACTTT. Encoded protein: CASSHPRDRVEFRDSPLHF. The full variable domain, completed using reference TRBV7-2 and TRBJ1-6, is GAGVSQSPSNKVTEKGKDVELRCDPISGHTALYWYRQSLGQGLEFLIYFQGNSAPDKSGLPSDRFSAERTGGSVSTLTIQRTQQEDSAVYLCASSHPRDRVEFRDSPLHFGNGTRLTVT.